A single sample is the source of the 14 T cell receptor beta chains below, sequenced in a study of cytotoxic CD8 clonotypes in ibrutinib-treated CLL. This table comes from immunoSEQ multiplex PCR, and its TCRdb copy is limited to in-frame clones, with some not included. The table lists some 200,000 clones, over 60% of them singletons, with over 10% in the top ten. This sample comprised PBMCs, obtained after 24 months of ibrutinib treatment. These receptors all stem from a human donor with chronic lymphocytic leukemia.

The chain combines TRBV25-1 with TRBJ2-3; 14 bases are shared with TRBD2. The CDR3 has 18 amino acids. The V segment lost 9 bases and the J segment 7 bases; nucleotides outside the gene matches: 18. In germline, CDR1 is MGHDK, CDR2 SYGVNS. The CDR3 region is CASTPGLAGEGYVYTQYF. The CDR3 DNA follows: TGTGCCAGTACACCGGGACTAGCGGGAGAGGGGTACGTGTATACGCAGTATTTT.

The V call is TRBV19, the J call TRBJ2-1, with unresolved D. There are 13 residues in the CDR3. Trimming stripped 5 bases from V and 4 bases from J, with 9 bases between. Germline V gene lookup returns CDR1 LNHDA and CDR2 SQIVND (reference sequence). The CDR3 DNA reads TGTGCCAGTAGTCCACAGAATTACAATGAGCAGTTCTTC. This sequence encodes CASSPQNYNEQFF.

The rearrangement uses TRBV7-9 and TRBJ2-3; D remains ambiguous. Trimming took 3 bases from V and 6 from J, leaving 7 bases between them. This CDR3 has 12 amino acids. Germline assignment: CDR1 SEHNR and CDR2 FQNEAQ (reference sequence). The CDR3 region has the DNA TGTGCCAGCAGCTTCGGAGTTGATACGCAGTATTTT. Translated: CASSFGVDTQYF.

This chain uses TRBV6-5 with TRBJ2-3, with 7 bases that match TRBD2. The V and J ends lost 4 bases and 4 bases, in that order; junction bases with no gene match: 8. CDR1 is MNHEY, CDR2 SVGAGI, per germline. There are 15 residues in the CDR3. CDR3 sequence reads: CASSLMAGVADTQYF. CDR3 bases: TGTGCCAGCAGTTTAATGGCGGGAGTCGCAGATACGCAGTATTTT.

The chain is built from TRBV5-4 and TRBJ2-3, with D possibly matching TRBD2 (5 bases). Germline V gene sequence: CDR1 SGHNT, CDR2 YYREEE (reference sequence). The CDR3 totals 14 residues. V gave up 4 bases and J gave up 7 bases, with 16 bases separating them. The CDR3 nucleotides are TGTGCCAGCAGCAAGGATGCGGGCGTGCATACGCAGTATTTT. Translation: CASSKDAGVHTQYF.

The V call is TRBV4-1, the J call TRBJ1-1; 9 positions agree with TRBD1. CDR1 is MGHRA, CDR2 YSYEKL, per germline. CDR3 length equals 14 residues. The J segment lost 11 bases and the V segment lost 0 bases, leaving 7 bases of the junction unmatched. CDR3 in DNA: TGCGCCAGCAGCCAAGAGAGAACAGGGGGCCGGGCTTTCTTT. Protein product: CASSQERTGGRAFF.

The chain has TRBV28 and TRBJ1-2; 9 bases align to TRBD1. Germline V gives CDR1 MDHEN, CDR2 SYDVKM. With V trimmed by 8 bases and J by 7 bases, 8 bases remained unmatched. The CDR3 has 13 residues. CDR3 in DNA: TGTGCCAGCTCGACAGGGGGAGTCTCTGGCTACACCTTC. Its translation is CASSTGGVSGYTF.

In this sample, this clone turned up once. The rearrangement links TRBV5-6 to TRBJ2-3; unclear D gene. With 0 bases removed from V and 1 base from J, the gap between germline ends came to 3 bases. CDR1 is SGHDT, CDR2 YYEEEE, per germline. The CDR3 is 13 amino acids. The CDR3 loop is CASSLERTDTQYF. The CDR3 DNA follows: TGTGCCAGCAGCTTGGAGCGCACAGATACGCAGTATTTT.

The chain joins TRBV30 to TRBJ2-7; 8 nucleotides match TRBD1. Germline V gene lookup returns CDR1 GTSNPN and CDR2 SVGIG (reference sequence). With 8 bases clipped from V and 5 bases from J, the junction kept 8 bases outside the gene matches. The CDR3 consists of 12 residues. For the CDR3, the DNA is TGTGCCCTACAGGGGGGCAGGGACGAGCAGTACTTC. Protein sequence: CALQGGRDEQYF.

CDR3 nucleotides: TGTGCCAGCAGCACCGGGACAGGGGATAGCAATCAGCCCCAGCATTTT. Amino acid sequence: CASSTGTGDSNQPQHF. The rearrangement uses TRBV2 and TRBJ1-5; 10 positions match TRBD1. Trimming at V came to 6 bases and at J to 0 bases, leaving 5 bases not matched to a gene. Germline values: CDR1 SNHLY, CDR2 FYNNEI. The CDR3 spans 16 residues. The full variable domain, in which reference TRBV2 and TRBJ1-5 provide the parts outside the CDR3, is EPEVTQTPSHQVTQMGQEVILRCVPISNHLYFYWYRQILGQKVEFLVSFYNNEISEKSEIFDDQFSVERPDGSNFTLKIRSTKLEDSAMYFCASSTGTGDSNQPQHFGDGTRLSIL.

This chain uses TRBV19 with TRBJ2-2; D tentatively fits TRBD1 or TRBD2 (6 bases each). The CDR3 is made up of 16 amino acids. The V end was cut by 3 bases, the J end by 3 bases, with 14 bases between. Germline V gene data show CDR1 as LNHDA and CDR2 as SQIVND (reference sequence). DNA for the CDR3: TGTGCCAGTAGTATTTATCGGGGGCCAGACACCGGGGAGCTGTTTTTT. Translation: CASSIYRGPDTGELFF.

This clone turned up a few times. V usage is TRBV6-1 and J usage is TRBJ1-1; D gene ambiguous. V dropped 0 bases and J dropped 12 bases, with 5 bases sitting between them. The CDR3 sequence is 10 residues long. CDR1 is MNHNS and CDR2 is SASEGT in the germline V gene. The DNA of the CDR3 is TGTGCCAGCAGTGAAGCGTCACCTTTCTTT. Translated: CASSEASPFF.

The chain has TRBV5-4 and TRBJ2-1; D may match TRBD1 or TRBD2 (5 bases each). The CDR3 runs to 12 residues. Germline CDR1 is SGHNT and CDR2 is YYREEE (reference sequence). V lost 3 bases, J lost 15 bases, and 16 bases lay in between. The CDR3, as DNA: TGTGCCAGCAGCTGGGAGACAGCCAGGGCGTTCTTC. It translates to CASSWETARAFF.

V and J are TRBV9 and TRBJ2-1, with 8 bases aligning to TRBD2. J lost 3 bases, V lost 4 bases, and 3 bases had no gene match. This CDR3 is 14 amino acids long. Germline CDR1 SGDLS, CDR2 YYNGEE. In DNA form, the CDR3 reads TGTGCCAGCAGCTCCAGCGGGAGCTACAATGAGCAGTTCTTC. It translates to CASSSSGSYNEQFF. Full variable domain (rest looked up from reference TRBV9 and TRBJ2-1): DSGVTQTPKHLITATGQRVTLRCSPRSGDLSVYWYQQSLDQGLQFLIQYYNGEERAKGNILERFSAQQFPDLHSELNLSSLELGDSALYFCASSSSGSYNEQFFGPGTRLTVL.